This T cell receptor (beta chain) was sequenced for a study of blood T cell repertoires in COVID-19. On the study more broadly: Acute and convalescent COVID-19 samples came from the United States, Italy and Spain. PBMCs, B-cell-depleted T cells, or T cells provided the cDNA or gDNA that made up the material.

CDR3 length: 15 amino acids. Trimming removed 7 bases from V and 0 bases from J, with 12 bases in between. Germline lookup yields CDR1 MNHEY and CDR2 SVGAGI. In the study's own analysis: The assay estimated nucleated cells by amplifying reference gene primers. The assay was immunoSEQ multiplex PCR, and TCRdb's table has in-frame clones only and misses some. V and J calls plus clone size are reproduced from that table; the DNA served to infer D and trimming. Among tens of thousands of clones listed, approximately 84% were seen once. The TCR originated in a human donor in a cohort sampled during active COVID-19. The sequenced sample was peripheral blood. The V and J genes are TRBV6-5 and TRBJ2-2; D perhaps matches TRBD2 (6 bases). Here the CDR3 reads CASTQVAANTGELFF. The CDR3 DNA sequence: TGTGCCAGCACCCAGGTAGCGGCGAACACCGGGGAGCTGTTTTTT.